This is a list of T cell receptor beta chains from one sample in a study of T cells in Graves' hyperthyroidism and ophthalmopathy. Via MiXCR, TCRdb re-called the multiplex PCR reads, giving one row per CDR3 protein. The sample includes approximately 490,000 distinct CDR3 sequences, roughly 22% of them seen just once. Sequencing was done on a sample of blood. Every receptor here comes from a woman aged 70-85 years with Graves' ophthalmopathy. The CDR3 runs from the conserved cysteine through the conserved F or W. A D gene is named only where the DNA matches it firmly. For some rows the clone size is stated as once, few or many, or as a class when expanded; others skip it.

TRBV20-1,TRBJ1-5,NA,NA,CSAIIGRIPIQPQHF
TRBV10-2,TRBJ2-3,TRBD1,few,CASSEKSGTANALTDTQYF
TRBV3-1,TRBJ2-1,NA,many,CASSQINEQFF
TRBV20-1,TRBJ2-3,TRBD2,NA,CSARGSSGSLDTQYF
TRBV3-1,TRBJ1-2,TRBD1,few,CASSHTGQGARGYTF
TRBV10-3,TRBJ1-5,NA,NA,CAISEGGPQHF
TRBV6-1,TRBJ1-2,TRBD1,few,CASREAGTGIGYGYTF
TRBV12-3/TRBV12-4,TRBJ1-3,TRBD1,NA,CASSFPQGDFSGNTIYF
TRBV28,TRBJ2-7,NA,many,CASSPLDSYEQYF
TRBV12-5,TRBJ2-1,TRBD1,many,CASGSPGQGASSYNEQFF
TRBV5-8,TRBJ2-7,NA,NA,CASSFVFPYEQYF
TRBV11-2,TRBJ1-5,TRBD1,many,CASSSGGNQPQHF
TRBV11-2,TRBJ2-7,TRBD1,many,CASSLGPGQRHYEQYF
TRBV30,TRBJ2-7,NA,many,CAWSPWIGAEQYF
TRBV29-1,TRBJ2-3,NA,NA,CSVEGDLRDAPADTQYF
TRBV10-3,TRBJ2-3,NA,few,CAISNTGPPQDTQYF
TRBV18,TRBJ1-5,TRBD1,NA,CASSPPGTGVGQPQHF
TRBV28,TRBJ2-1,TRBD1,many,CASSSSQGANEQFF
TRBV20-1,TRBJ1-1,NA,many,CSARTGRSGNTEAFF
TRBV20-1,TRBJ2-3,NA,NA,CSASRAGTDTQYF
TRBV12-3/TRBV12-4,TRBJ1-3,NA,few,CATGSSGNTIYF
TRBV7-9,TRBJ2-3,TRBD2,few,CASSSAGGGSTDTQYF
TRBV24-1,TRBJ2-7,NA,NA,CATSLSGSLYEQYF
TRBV15,TRBJ2-5,NA,NA,CATREGTNQEAQYF
TRBV6-1,TRBJ2-7,NA,many,CASSDGVRGQYEQYF
TRBV20-1,TRBJ2-7,TRBD2,NA,CSASPGGGIYEQYF
TRBV25-1,TRBJ1-5,NA,NA,CASSPPGSVNQPQHF
TRBV27,TRBJ1-1,TRBD1,NA,CASSLWTTGQGAFTEAFF
TRBV7-2,TRBJ1-5,NA,NA,CASSRWEDQPPHF
TRBV12-3/TRBV12-4,TRBJ1-2,NA,many,CASSFNRDGGYTF
TRBV7-2,TRBJ2-3,NA,many,CASIDGSTDTQYF
TRBV7-3,TRBJ2-5,TRBD2,few,CASSQAGVQETQYF
TRBV5-6,TRBJ2-1,NA,many,CASSRVLWLGTRPNEQFF
TRBV4-3,TRBJ2-7,NA,NA,CASSQVFGYEQYF
TRBV5-1,TRBJ2-3,NA,NA,CASSFHFRSYTDTQYF
TRBV2,TRBJ2-3,TRBD1,many,CASSEGTGGTDTQYF
TRBV12-3/TRBV12-4,TRBJ1-3,NA,many,CASSLLQLGNTIYF
TRBV19,TRBJ2-1,NA,NA,CASSIGGRGDYNEQFF
TRBV5-1,TRBJ2-1,NA,NA,CASSPYRVPYNEQFF
TRBV6-1,TRBJ2-7,NA,NA,CASSERDTAWDEQYF
TRBV12-3/TRBV12-4,TRBJ1-3,NA,NA,CASRKRTSGNTIYF
TRBV11-2,TRBJ1-4,NA,few,CASSAWPVEGSEKLFF
TRBV7-3,TRBJ2-1,TRBD2,NA,CASSPGLVHNEQFF
TRBV7-9,TRBJ1-3,NA,few,CASSLGTVDSGNTIYF
TRBV10-3,TRBJ2-2,NA,NA,CAISDGKNTGELFF
TRBV5-6,TRBJ1-2,NA,NA,CASSLGWSYGYTF